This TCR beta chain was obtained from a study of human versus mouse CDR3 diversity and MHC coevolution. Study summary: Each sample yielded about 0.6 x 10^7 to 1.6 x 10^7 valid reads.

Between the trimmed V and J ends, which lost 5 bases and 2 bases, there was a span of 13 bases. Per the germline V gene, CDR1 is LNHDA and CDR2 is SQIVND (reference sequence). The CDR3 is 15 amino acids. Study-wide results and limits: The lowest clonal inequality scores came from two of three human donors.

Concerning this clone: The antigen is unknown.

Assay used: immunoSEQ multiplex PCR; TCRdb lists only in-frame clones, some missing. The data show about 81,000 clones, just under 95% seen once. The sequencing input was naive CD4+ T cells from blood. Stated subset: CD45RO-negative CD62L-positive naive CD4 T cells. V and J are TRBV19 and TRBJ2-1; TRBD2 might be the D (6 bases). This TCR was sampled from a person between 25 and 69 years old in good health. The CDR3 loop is CASSPLGGTYNEQFF. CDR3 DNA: TGTGCCAGTAGTCCCTTGGGAGGTACCTACAATGAGCAGTTCTTC.